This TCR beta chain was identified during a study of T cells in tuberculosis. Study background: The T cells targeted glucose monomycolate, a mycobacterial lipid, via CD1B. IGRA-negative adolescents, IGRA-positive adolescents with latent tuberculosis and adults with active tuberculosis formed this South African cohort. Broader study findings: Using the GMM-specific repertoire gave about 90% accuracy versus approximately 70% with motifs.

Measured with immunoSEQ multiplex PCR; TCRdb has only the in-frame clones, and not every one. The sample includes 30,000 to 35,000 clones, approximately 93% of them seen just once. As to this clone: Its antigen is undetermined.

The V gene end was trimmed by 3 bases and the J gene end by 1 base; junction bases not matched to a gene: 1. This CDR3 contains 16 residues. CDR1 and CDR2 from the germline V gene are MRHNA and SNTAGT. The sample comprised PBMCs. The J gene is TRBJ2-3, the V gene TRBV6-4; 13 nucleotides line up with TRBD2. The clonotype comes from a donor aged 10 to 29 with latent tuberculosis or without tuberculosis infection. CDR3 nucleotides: TGTGCCAGCAGTGAGGGGACTAGCGGGGGCACAGATACGCAGTATTTT. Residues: CASSEGTSGGTDTQYF.